These 16 T cell receptor beta chains originate from one sample sequenced in a study of cytotoxic CD8 clonotypes in ibrutinib-treated CLL. The method was immunoSEQ multiplex PCR; TCRdb's version includes in-frame clones alone and lacks a portion of them. The data hold over 250,000 clones, with roughly three quarters observed a single time. Sample: PBMCs, taken at disease progression, from a patient treated with ibrutinib. These receptors were collected from a human donor with chronic lymphocytic leukemia.

This chain connects TRBV6-6 to TRBJ2-1, with D hard to call. CDR1 is MNHNY and CDR2 is SVGAGI in the germline V gene (reference sequence). The CDR3 covers 11 residues. Trimming pared 3 bases from V and 9 bases from J, leaving 6 bases between. The CDR3 here is CASSYMGEQFF. The CDR3 region has the DNA TGTGCCAGCAGTTATATGGGTGAGCAGTTCTTC.

On this clone: Different DNA sequences within this sample yield the same CDR3. This chain joins TRBV27 and TRBJ2-3, with D unclear. The germline V and J ends were trimmed by 3 bases and 4 bases, with 8 bases remaining between them. CDR1 MNHEY and CDR2 SMNVEV come from the germline V gene (reference sequence). The CDR3 is 13 residues long. The CDR3 loop reads CASSFLPPDTQYF. In DNA, the CDR3 is TGTGCCAGCAGTTTCCTTCCCCCAGATACGCAGTATTTT.

The chain joins TRBV19 to TRBJ2-3; unclear D gene. This CDR3 comprises 13 residues. Germline values: CDR1 LNHDA, CDR2 SQIVND (reference sequence). V lost 1 base to trimming and J lost 4 bases, with 6 bases between them. CDR3 sequence (DNA): TGTGCCAGTAGTATAGGGCGGTCAGATACGCAGTATTTT. Translation: CASSIGRSDTQYF. Full variable domain (remainder filled in from reference TRBV19 and TRBJ2-3): DGGITQSPKYLFRKEGQNVTLSCEQNLNHDAMYWYRQDPGQGLRLIYYSQIVNDFQKGDIAEGYSVSREKKESFPLTVTSAQKNPTAFYLCASSIGRSDTQYFGPGTRLTVL.

The chain employs TRBV19 and TRBJ2-7; 9 bases agree with TRBD1. There are 13 residues in the CDR3. CDR1 and CDR2 (germline): LNHDA, SQIVND (reference sequence). J lost 6 bases, V lost 6 bases, and 6 bases had no gene match. The CDR3, as DNA: TGTGCCAGTAGCCGGACAGGGGCTCTCGAGCAGTACTTC. Its translation is CASSRTGALEQYF. The whole variable domain, remainder taken from reference TRBV19 and TRBJ2-7, is DGGITQSPKYLFRKEGQNVTLSCEQNLNHDAMYWYRQDPGQGLRLIYYSQIVNDFQKGDIAEGYSVSREKKESFPLTVTSAQKNPTAFYLCASSRTGALEQYFGPGTRLTVT.

The gene calls are TRBV29-1 and TRBJ2-1, with 11 bases lining up with TRBD2. CDR3 length equals 14 residues. V shed 4 bases, J shed 7 bases, and the junction held 6 bases outside the gene matches. Germline V gives CDR1 SQVTM, CDR2 ANQGSEA. The CDR3 region is CSVATSGSPNEQFF. The CDR3 nucleotides are TGCAGCGTTGCTACTAGCGGGAGTCCTAATGAGCAGTTCTTC.

The chain has TRBV15 and TRBJ2-7; D might be TRBD1 (5 bases). The V end lost 0 bases, the J end lost 2 bases, and 8 bases lay between the germline ends. Germline V gene lookup returns CDR1 LNHNV and CDR2 YYDKDF (reference sequence). This CDR3 is built from 14 residues. Here the CDR3 DNA reads TGTGCCACCAGCAGAGATCAGGGCCCCTACGAGCAGTACTTC. Its translation is CATSRDQGPYEQYF.

This chain uses TRBV6-6 with TRBJ2-5; 10 bases map to TRBD1. This CDR3 comprises 14 residues. J was trimmed by 2 bases and V by 6 bases; bases with no gene match: 3. Germline CDR1 and CDR2: MNHNY and SVGAGI (reference sequence). The chain's CDR3 is CASRWTGGQETQYF. CDR3 DNA: TGTGCCAGCAGGTGGACAGGGGGGCAAGAGACCCAGTACTTC.

The chain uses TRBV7-9 and TRBJ2-7, with D possibly being TRBD2 (6 bases). The CDR3 has 15 residues. Looked up from germline, CDR1 is SEHNR and CDR2 is FQNEAQ (reference sequence). V shed 0 bases and J shed 6 bases, with 15 bases lying between them. The CDR3 reads CASSLAGGPGSEQYF. As DNA, the CDR3 is TGTGCCAGCAGCTTAGCGGGAGGCCCGGGCAGCGAGCAGTACTTC.

The rearrangement links TRBV4-1 to TRBJ2-7; unclear D gene. CDR3 size: 13 residues. Germline V lookup: CDR1 MGHRA, CDR2 YSYEKL. Trimming removed 2 bases from V and 2 bases from J, with 7 bases in between. The CDR3 spells CASSQNRPYEQYF. CDR3 bases: TGCGCCAGCAGCCAAAATCGGCCCTACGAGCAGTACTTC.

The rearrangement uses TRBV10-3 and TRBJ1-4; 10 bases are shared with TRBD1. CDR3 length equals 15 residues. J gave up 8 bases and V 2 bases, and 5 bases lay outside the gene matches. Germline V gene data show CDR1 as ENHRY and CDR2 as SYGVKD. The CDR3 reads CAISEGWTGGEKLFF. CDR3 nucleotide sequence: TGTGCCATCAGTGAGGGATGGACAGGGGGAGAAAAACTGTTTTTT.

This clone was seen a few times. The chain couples TRBV5-1 to TRBJ2-1, with D perhaps matching TRBD2 (6 bases). V was cut by 3 bases and J by 1 base, with 20 bases left in between. The CDR3 is 18 amino acids. Germline CDR1 reads SGHRS; CDR2 reads YFSETQ. The CDR3 DNA sequence: TGCGCCAGCAGCTCCGGCTCGGGACTTATGCTATCCTACAATGAGCAGTTCTTC. It codes for CASSSGSGLMLSYNEQFF.

The genes are TRBV6-6 and TRBJ1-1, with D unresolved. CDR1 and CDR2 from the germline V gene are MNHNY and SVGAGI (reference sequence). The CDR3 totals 14 residues. Trimming cost V 0 bases and J 1 base, with 6 bases left between them. CDR3 sequence (DNA): TGTGCCAGCAGTTACTCGATGGGGAACACTGAAGCTTTCTTT. As protein: CASSYSMGNTEAFF.

This clone has a single count. The chain is built from TRBV21-1 and TRBJ2-7; the DNA was not compared with TRBD2, the D call given in the table. TRBV21-1 is reported as a pseudogene. The CDR3 is 15 amino acids. The CDR3 reads CASSKPGGASYEQYF. The CDR3 region has the DNA TGTGCCAGCAGCAAACCGGGCGGGGCTTCCTACGAGCAGTACTTC.

The chain joins TRBV6-6 to TRBJ2-3; 7 nucleotides line up with TRBD2. Trimming at V came to 7 bases and at J to 9 bases, leaving 7 bases not matched to a gene. CDR1 is MNHNY, CDR2 SVGAGI, per germline (reference sequence). The CDR3 covers 12 residues. CDR3 bases: TGTGCCAGCACCGGGGGGACCTGGACGCAGTATTTT. It translates to CASTGGTWTQYF.

Written as DNA, the CDR3 is TGTGCCAGCAGCCCCCTTGGACGGCAGGGGAGTCAGCCCCAGCATTTT. This sequence encodes CASSPLGRQGSQPQHF. This rearrangement joins TRBV7-9 to TRBJ1-5, with D perhaps matching TRBD1 (6 bases). CDR1 and CDR2 (germline): SEHNR, FQNEAQ (reference sequence). The ends were cut back, 5 bases at V and 6 bases at J, with 20 bases in the middle. The CDR3 contains 16 residues.

The chain joins TRBV9 to TRBJ2-3; weak D call: TRBD2 (7 bases). Trimming removed 0 bases at V and 4 bases at J, with 15 bases between. CDR3 length: 16 residues. Germline lookup yields CDR1 SGDLS and CDR2 YYNGEE. The DNA for the CDR3 is TGTGCCAGCAGCGTAGCGGGCGGGGGCCCGCCAGATACGCAGTATTTT. Translating it yields CASSVAGGGPPDTQYF.